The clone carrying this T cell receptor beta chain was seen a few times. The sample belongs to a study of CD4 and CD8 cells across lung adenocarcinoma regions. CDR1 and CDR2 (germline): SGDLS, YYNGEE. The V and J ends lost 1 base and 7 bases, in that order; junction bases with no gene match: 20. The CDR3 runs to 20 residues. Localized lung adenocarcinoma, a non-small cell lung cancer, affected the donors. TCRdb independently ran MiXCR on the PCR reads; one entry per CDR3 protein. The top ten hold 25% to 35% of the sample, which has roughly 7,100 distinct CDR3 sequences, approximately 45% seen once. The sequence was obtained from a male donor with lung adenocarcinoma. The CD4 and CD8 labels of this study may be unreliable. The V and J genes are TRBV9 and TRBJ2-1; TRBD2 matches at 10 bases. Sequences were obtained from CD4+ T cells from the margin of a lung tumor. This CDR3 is CASSVRQQSSGSGVGNEQFF. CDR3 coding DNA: TGTGCCAGCAGCGTAAGGCAACAATCTAGCGGGAGTGGGGTCGGGAATGAGCAGTTCTTC.